This T cell receptor (beta chain) was found in a study of blood T cell repertoires in COVID-19. The germline CDR1 and CDR2 sequences are SGHNT and YYREEE (reference sequence). V was pared by 6 bases and J by 1 base, with 16 bases between. The CDR3 spans 15 residues. The data were produced by immunoSEQ multiplex PCR, yet TCRdb's version contains in-frame clones alone and is incomplete. In the table there are tens of thousands of clones, about 80% of which are singletons. Sequenced: peripheral blood. The TCR comes from an elderly man with active or convalescent COVID-19. This chain joins TRBV5-4 and TRBJ1-1; D might be TRBD1 (6 bases). CDR3 amino acids: CASTTSGGSNTEAFF. DNA for the CDR3: TGTGCCAGCACCACCTCGGGGGGCTCGAACACTGAAGCTTTCTTT.